This T cell receptor beta chain was observed in a study of T cells and Merkel cell carcinoma outcomes. In its sample, this clone was seen a few times. The target antigen is unknown. Measured with immunoSEQ multiplex PCR; TCRdb has only the in-frame clones, and not every one. The data hold some 15,000 clones, with about four fifths observed a single time. The CDR3 is 14 residues long. Germline loops: CDR1 SGHNT, CDR2 YYREEE (reference sequence). V lost 0 bases and J 1 base, leaving 5 bases between the germline ends. General study results and limits: Reportedly, T-cell repertoire with density predicts Merkel cell carcinoma outcomes.

The chain employs TRBV5-4 and TRBJ1-5, with D unresolved. The receptor was derived from a human donor with Merkel cell carcinoma. Material: tumor tissue from Merkel cell carcinoma. The CDR3 DNA follows: TGTGCCAGCAGCTTGGGTCCCAGCAATCAGCCCCAGCATTTT. Its translation: CASSLGPSNQPQHF.